These 11 T cell receptor beta chains share one sample of origin, sequenced in a study of breast tumors, draining lymph nodes, adjacent tissues. TCRdb processed the multiplex PCR reads anew with MiXCR; each CDR3 protein has one entry. This sample has over 10,000 distinct CDR3 sequences, with 60% to 75% found just once. Material for sequencing was tumor-adjacent breast tissue. These receptors all come from a female donor with breast cancer. Some clones in this sample may be carry-over from other donors' samples.

V gene TRBV20-1 combines with J gene TRBJ2-3; D gene ambiguous. Germline CDR1 and CDR2: DFQATT and SNEGSKA (reference sequence). The CDR3 contains 14 residues. V gave up 0 bases and J gave up 1 base, with 8 bases separating them. The DNA of the CDR3 is TGCAGTGCTAGAGATTACGTCGGCACAGATACGCAGTATTTT. Encoded protein: CSARDYVGTDTQYF.

This clonotype was counted a single time. V is TRBV20-1 and J is TRBJ2-7; 9 nucleotides line up with TRBD1. The germline V gene encodes CDR1 DFQATT and CDR2 SNEGSKA (reference sequence). V was pared by 5 bases and J by 6 bases, with 17 bases of the junction left unmatched. The CDR3 sequence is 16 residues long. The CDR3 loop is CSALHPIQGAFGEQYF. In DNA form, the CDR3 reads TGCAGTGCTTTACACCCTATACAGGGGGCGTTCGGCGAGCAGTACTTC.

V usage is TRBV6-4 and J usage is TRBJ2-3; 8 positions agree with TRBD2. Germline CDR1 is MRHNA and CDR2 is SNTAGT. Germline trimming cut 4 bases from V and 7 bases from J; bases unmatched to any gene: 13. This CDR3 spans 16 amino acids. The CDR3 DNA is TGTGCCAGCAGTGTTAGTAGCGGGAAGAGGACACATACGCAGTATTTT. This translates into CASSVSSGKRTHTQYF.

This chain uses TRBV2 with TRBJ1-6; D is possibly TRBD1 (5 bases). The CDR3 has 14 residues. V was clipped by 8 bases and J by 8 bases, with 16 bases between them. Germline values: CDR1 SNHLY, CDR2 FYNNEI. This CDR3 reads CASRGTELYSPLHF. DNA of the CDR3: TGTGCCAGCCGGGGCACAGAGCTCTATTCACCCCTCCACTTT.

This chain joins TRBV20-1 and TRBJ1-3; D perhaps matches TRBD1 (6 bases). V lost 0 bases to trimming and J lost 2 bases, with 14 bases between them. The germline gives CDR1 DFQATT, CDR2 SNEGSKA (reference sequence). This CDR3 spans 16 amino acids. Here the CDR3 DNA reads TGCAGTGCTAGAGATCTTAAGGGGGGACCTGGAAACACCATATATTTT. This codes for CSARDLKGGPGNTIYF.

This chain joins TRBV11-3 and TRBJ2-5; a possible D gene is TRBD2 (5 bases). Germline V gives CDR1 SGHNT, CDR2 YENEEA. The CDR3 has 15 amino acids. V was shortened by 3 bases and J by 1 base, with 12 bases between the two germline ends. CDR3 DNA: TGTGCCAGCAGCTTTCCCCCCGGAGGCCAAGAGACCCAGTACTTC. It yields the protein CASSFPPGGQETQYF.

The V and J genes are TRBV6-2 or TRBV6-3 and TRBJ2-2; D assignment may be TRBD1 or TRBD2 (6 bases each). The CDR3 spans 15 residues. Per the germline V gene, CDR1 is MNHEY and CDR2 is SVGEGT. The V end was cut by 6 bases, the J end by 4 bases, with 15 bases between. The CDR3 bases are TGTGCCAGCAGCCTCATGCGGGACATCACCGGGGAGCTGTTTTTT. Translating gives CASSLMRDITGELFF.

The chain joins TRBV7-9 to TRBJ2-1; 9 nucleotides line up with TRBD2. V gave up 4 bases and J gave up 9 bases; unmatched junction bases: 10. Per the germline V gene, CDR1 is SEHNR and CDR2 is FQNEAQ (reference sequence). This CDR3 comprises 15 residues. The CDR3 reads CASSSNSGRGVEQFF. DNA of the CDR3: TGTGCCAGCAGCTCAAATAGCGGGAGAGGGGTTGAGCAGTTCTTC.

The DNA of the CDR3 is TGCAGTGCTAGAAGGCTAGCGGGAGCAGATACGCAGTATTTT. It codes for CSARRLAGADTQYF. The gene calls are TRBV20-1 and TRBJ2-3; TRBD2 aligns across 10 bases. Germline CDR1 is DFQATT and CDR2 is SNEGSKA (reference sequence). The CDR3 has 14 residues. V lost 2 bases to trimming and J lost 4 bases; unmatched junction nucleotides: 3.

The chain combines TRBV7-8 with TRBJ2-7; no definite D call. CDR3 length: 15 residues. V was trimmed by 1 base and J by 0 bases, leaving 10 bases between them. Per germline, CDR1 SGHVS and CDR2 FQNEAQ. CDR3 DNA: TGTGCCAGCAGCTTAGTCCCCGAGAGCTCCTACGAGCAGTACTTC. Its protein product is CASSLVPESSYEQYF.

The chain employs TRBV7-2 and TRBJ1-6, with 9 bases matching TRBD1. V was clipped by 3 bases and J by 7 bases; unmatched bases: 1. Looked up from germline, CDR1 is SGHTA and CDR2 is FQGNSA. The CDR3 extends over 14 amino acids. The CDR3 sequence is CASSFDRGNSPLHF. CDR3 bases: TGTGCCAGCAGCTTCGACAGGGGGAATTCACCCCTCCACTTT. Complete variable domain (other parts from reference TRBV7-2 and TRBJ1-6): GAGVSQSPSNKVTEKGKDVELRCDPISGHTALYWYRQSLGQGLEFLIYFQGNSAPDKSGLPSDRFSAERTGGSVSTLTIQRTQQEDSAVYLCASSFDRGNSPLHFGNGTRLTVT.